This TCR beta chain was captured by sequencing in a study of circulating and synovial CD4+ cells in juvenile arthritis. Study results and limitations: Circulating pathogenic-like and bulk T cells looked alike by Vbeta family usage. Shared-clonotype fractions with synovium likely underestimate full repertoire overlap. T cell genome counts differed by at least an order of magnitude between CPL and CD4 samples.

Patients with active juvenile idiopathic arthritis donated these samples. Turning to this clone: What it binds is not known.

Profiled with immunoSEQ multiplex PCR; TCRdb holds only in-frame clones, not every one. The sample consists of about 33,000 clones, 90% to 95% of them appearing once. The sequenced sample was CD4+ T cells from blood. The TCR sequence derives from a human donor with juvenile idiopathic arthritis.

CDR3 DNA sequence: TGTGCCAGCTCACCAGCTAGGGGGGGCACTGAAGCTTTCTTT. Its translation is CASSPARGGTEAFF. J is TRBJ1-1 and V is TRBV18; tentative D call: TRBD1 (6 bases). Trimming cost V 2 bases and J 4 bases, with 11 bases left between them. Germline V gene lookup returns CDR1 KGHSH and CDR2 LQKENI. There are 14 residues in the CDR3.